Listed below are T cell receptor beta chains from one sample, sequenced in a study of human T cells and chemical hapten exposure. One entry per CDR3 protein, called by TCRdb with MiXCR from the RACE reads. The data show more than 250,000 distinct CDR3 sequences, 7% to 10% seen once. This material consisted of whole blood, taken in connection with sensitization to the hapten diphenylcyclopropenone (DPC). The receptors derive from a woman between 35 and 50 years old with alopecia areata. Some clones in this sample may be carry-over from other donors' samples. CDR3s include the opening cysteine and the closing phenylalanine or tryptophan. Fields, in order: J gene, V gene, clone size, D gene, CDR3 DNA, CDR3 protein. The D gene is left open where the match is weak. Rows give clone size only sometimes, using once, few, many, or a class for an expanded clone.

j_call: TRBJ1-3; v_call: TRBV6-6; clone_size: -; d_call: TRBD1; cdr3_nt: TGTGCCAGCAGCCGACAGGGATCCTACGACTCCTCTGGAAACACCATATATTTT; cdr3_aa: CASSRQGSYDSSGNTIYF
j_call: TRBJ1-1; v_call: TRBV2; clone_size: many; d_call: -; cdr3_nt: TGTGCCAGCAGCAAGACCCTTGAAGCTTTCTTT; cdr3_aa: CASSKTLEAFF
j_call: TRBJ2-1; v_call: TRBV2; clone_size: few; d_call: -; cdr3_nt: TGTGCCAGCAGTGCCTACGAAGGGGGCTACAATGAGCAGTTCTTC; cdr3_aa: CASSAYEGGYNEQFF
j_call: TRBJ2-7; v_call: TRBV3-1; clone_size: -; d_call: -; cdr3_nt: TGTGCCAGCAGCCAAGAAAGACAGCGTACCTACGAGCAGTACTTC; cdr3_aa: CASSQERQRTYEQYF
j_call: TRBJ2-7; v_call: TRBV6-2/TRBV6-3; clone_size: many; d_call: -; cdr3_nt: TGTGCCAGCAGTTACTCGGACACCTACGAGCAGTACTTC; cdr3_aa: CASSYSDTYEQYF
j_call: TRBJ1-5; v_call: TRBV6-1; clone_size: few; d_call: -; cdr3_nt: TGTGCCAGCAGTGAAGTATACAGCCAGAATCAGCCCCAGCATTTT; cdr3_aa: CASSEVYSQNQPQHF
j_call: TRBJ1-1; v_call: TRBV9; clone_size: -; d_call: -; cdr3_nt: TGTGCCAGCAGCACGGACGCGTACACTGAAGCTTTCTTT; cdr3_aa: CASSTDAYTEAFF
j_call: TRBJ2-7; v_call: TRBV4-1; clone_size: -; d_call: -; cdr3_nt: TGCGCCAGCAGCCAAGGGCGTTGGGGGGCCGAGCAGTACTTC; cdr3_aa: CASSQGRWGAEQYF
j_call: TRBJ2-5; v_call: TRBV5-1; clone_size: -; d_call: -; cdr3_nt: TGCGCCAGCAGCTCTACAGCGTACCAAGAGACCCAGTACTTC; cdr3_aa: CASSSTAYQETQYF
j_call: TRBJ1-1; v_call: TRBV19; clone_size: -; d_call: TRBD1; cdr3_nt: TGTGCCAGTAGGCGACAGGGACGCAACACTGAAGCTTTCTTT; cdr3_aa: CASRRQGRNTEAFF
j_call: TRBJ2-7; v_call: TRBV10-3; clone_size: -; d_call: -; cdr3_nt: TGTGCCATCAGTGCCGACGGCTACGAGCAGTACTTC; cdr3_aa: CAISADGYEQYF
j_call: TRBJ2-7; v_call: TRBV27; clone_size: -; d_call: TRBD1; cdr3_nt: TGTGCCAGCAGTTCAGGACCGACAGGGAGAGCCTACGAGCAGTACTTC; cdr3_aa: CASSSGPTGRAYEQYF
j_call: TRBJ2-3; v_call: TRBV7-6; clone_size: -; d_call: -; cdr3_nt: TGTGCCAGCAGCTCCCGGGACGTGGATACGCAGTATTTT; cdr3_aa: CASSSRDVDTQYF
j_call: TRBJ2-5; v_call: TRBV27; clone_size: -; d_call: TRBD1; cdr3_nt: TGTGCCAGCAGTCTGACAGGGTTAGAGACCCAGTACTTC; cdr3_aa: CASSLTGLETQYF
j_call: TRBJ1-5; v_call: TRBV20-1; clone_size: few; d_call: TRBD1; cdr3_nt: TGCAGTGCTGGGGAGACTTGGGGCGGGACAGGATCAGCGTGGCAGCCCCAGCATTTT; cdr3_aa: CSAGETWGGTGSAWQPQHF
j_call: TRBJ1-6; v_call: TRBV3-1; clone_size: -; d_call: -; cdr3_nt: TGTGCCAGCAGCTCACTGGGGGGGGATAATTCACCCCTCCACTTT; cdr3_aa: CASSSLGGDNSPLHF
j_call: TRBJ2-7; v_call: TRBV5-6; clone_size: few; d_call: -; cdr3_nt: TGTGCCAGCAGCTTGGTTTCAGCCTACGAGCAGTACTTC; cdr3_aa: CASSLVSAYEQYF
j_call: TRBJ1-5; v_call: TRBV7-2; clone_size: many; d_call: -; cdr3_nt: TGTGCCAGCAGCTTAGCGGAGGGCAATCAGCCCCAGCATTTT; cdr3_aa: CASSLAEGNQPQHF
j_call: TRBJ2-1; v_call: TRBV27; clone_size: few; d_call: TRBD2; cdr3_nt: TGTGCCAGCAGTCCCGGGACTAGCGGGAGCAATGAGCAGTTCTTC; cdr3_aa: CASSPGTSGSNEQFF
j_call: TRBJ1-1; v_call: TRBV6-5; clone_size: -; d_call: -; cdr3_nt: TGTGCCAGCAGTTCCCAGGACACTAACACTGAAGCTTTCTTT; cdr3_aa: CASSSQDTNTEAFF
j_call: TRBJ1-6; v_call: TRBV3-1; clone_size: -; d_call: -; cdr3_nt: TGTGCCAGCAAGATCACAGGGAATTCACCCCTCCACTTT; cdr3_aa: CASKITGNSPLHF
j_call: TRBJ2-3; v_call: TRBV7-3; clone_size: few; d_call: -; cdr3_nt: TGTGCCAGCAGTTCCCGCTCAGGGAACACAGATACGCAGTATTTT; cdr3_aa: CASSSRSGNTDTQYF